The sequence of this T cell receptor beta chain was determined in a study of blood T cell repertoires in COVID-19. Study summary: The United States, Italy and Spain provided the acute and convalescent COVID-19 samples. The cDNA or gDNA used as material had been derived from T cells, B-cell-depleted T cells, or PBMCs.

In the original analysis: Quantification of nucleated cells was approximated via reference gene primer amplification. Clones were sequenced by immunoSEQ multiplex PCR, and TCRdb holds only the in-frame ones, with some missing. That table furnishes V, J and clone size, whereas the DNA furnished D and trimming. This table has under 300,000 clones, about 88% appearing once. After removal of 5 bases from V and 4 bases from J, the junction contained 5 bases not matched to a gene. This CDR3 spans 14 amino acids. Germline V CDR1 and CDR2: SNHLY, FYNNEI. The clonotype was recovered from a woman between 40 and 50 years old who had recovered from COVID-19. The gene calls are TRBV2 and TRBJ1-5; 7 nucleotides agree with TRBD1. Specimen: peripheral blood. This CDR3 is CASSWDSGNQPQHF. CDR3 DNA: TGTGCCAGCAGTTGGGACAGTGGTAATCAGCCCCAGCATTTT.